The 32 T cell receptor beta chains presented below share a single source sample, sequenced in a study of T cells after yellow fever vaccination. MiXCR, applied by TCRdb to the 5' RACE reads, yields one record per CDR3 protein. The sample includes a few hundred thousand distinct CDR3 sequences, under 15% of them seen just once. The starting material was CD4+ T cells sorted from PBMCs, obtained 15 days after the yellow fever booster vaccination. These receptors were collected from a man aged 18 to 30 who received the YFV17D yellow fever vaccine.

This chain links TRBV29-1 with TRBJ2-3; maybe TRBD2 (6 bases). The CDR3 consists of 14 residues. Germline V gene data show CDR1 as SQVTM and CDR2 as ANQGSEA. V was trimmed by 5 bases and J by 3 bases, leaving 15 bases between them. This chain's CDR3 is CSVRQSGFTDTQYF. The CDR3 nucleotides are TGCAGCGTTCGGCAGAGCGGGTTTACAGATACGCAGTATTTT.

This clonotype showed up just a few times. The chain employs TRBV5-1 and TRBJ2-7; either TRBD1 or TRBD2 may fit D (7 bases each). CDR1 is SGHRS and CDR2 is YFSETQ in the germline V gene. Trimming stripped 0 bases from V and 1 base from J, with 14 bases between. The CDR3 is made up of 16 amino acids. The CDR3 DNA reads as TGCGCCAGCAGCTTGGGGGGAGCGGGACAGTCCTACGAGCAGTACTTC. This translates into CASSLGGAGQSYEQYF. Combining the CDR3 with reference TRBV5-1 and TRBJ2-7 gives the whole variable domain KAGVTQTPRYLIKTRGQQVTLSCSPISGHRSVSWYQQTPGQGLQFLFEYFSETQRNKGNFPGRFSGRQFSNSRSEMNVSTLELGDSALYLCASSLGGAGQSYEQYFGPGTRLTVT.

This clonotype was seen a handful of times. The genes are TRBV5-1 and TRBJ2-7, with 7 bases fitting TRBD1. The germline V gene encodes CDR1 SGHRS and CDR2 YFSETQ. After removal of 4 bases from V and 3 bases from J, the junction contained 10 bases not matched to a gene. The CDR3 consists of 15 residues. The CDR3 spells CASSVGQTHLYEQYF. In DNA form, the CDR3 reads TGCGCCAGCAGCGTGGGACAGACCCACCTCTACGAGCAGTACTTC.

This clonotype appeared a few times. The chain has TRBV18 and TRBJ1-2; a weak D match, TRBD1 (6 bases). Germline CDR1 is KGHSH and CDR2 is LQKENI. V was pared by 5 bases and J by 8 bases, with 18 bases between. The CDR3 length is 14 residues. The CDR3 spells CASSSGTHSGGYTF. The CDR3 DNA reads as TGTGCCAGCTCATCCGGGACACACTCCGGCGGCTACACCTTC. The whole variable domain, filled in from reference TRBV18 and TRBJ1-2, reads NAGVMQNPRHLVRRRGQEARLRCSPMKGHSHVYWYRQLPEEGLKFMVYLQKENIIDESGMPKERFSAEFPKEGPSILRIQQVVRGDSAAYFCASSSGTHSGGYTFGSGTRLTVV.

This clonotype has a count of ten or more. This rearrangement joins TRBV5-1 to TRBJ1-6, with a weak D call TRBD1 (5 bases). Per germline, CDR1 SGHRS and CDR2 YFSETQ. Trimming left V 2 bases short and J 0 bases short, with 6 bases between. The CDR3 sequence is 15 residues long. The CDR3 sequence is CASSFRDSYNSPLHF. For the CDR3, the DNA is TGCGCCAGCAGCTTCAGGGACTCCTATAATTCACCCCTCCACTTT.

This clonotype came up a few times. The V and J genes are TRBV12-3 or TRBV12-4 and TRBJ2-3, with 8 positions matching TRBD2. The trim removed 8 bases at V and 7 bases at J, leaving 14 bases unmatched. The CDR3 has 15 residues. The CDR3 DNA follows: TGTGCCAGCGGACTAACCGGGACTAGTCGATATACGCAGTATTTT. As protein: CASGLTGTSRYTQYF.

This clonotype showed up many times. CDR3 in DNA: TGTGCCAGCTCACCACCGGGGACAGTTGAAGCTTTCTTT. It translates to CASSPPGTVEAFF. V usage is TRBV18 and J usage is TRBJ1-1; 7 nucleotides line up with TRBD1. Germline CDR1 is KGHSH and CDR2 is LQKENI. The V and J ends lost 0 bases and 7 bases, in that order; junction bases with no gene match: 2. This CDR3 contains 13 residues.

This clonotype was seen a few times. V usage is TRBV4-1 and J usage is TRBJ2-7; TRBD2 is a possible D gene (5 bases). The CDR3 has 15 residues. V lost 1 base and J 1 base, leaving 11 bases between the germline ends. The germline V gene has CDR1 MGHRA and CDR2 YSYEKL. CDR3: CASSQGSGPSYEQYF. The CDR3 DNA reads TGCGCCAGCAGCCAAGGGAGCGGACCGTCCTACGAGCAGTACTTC.

Only a few counts were recorded for this clonotype. The rearrangement links TRBV7-6 to TRBJ1-1; D is uncertain. V dropped 1 base and J dropped 6 bases, with 12 bases sitting between them. CDR1 is SGHVS, CDR2 FNYEAQ, per germline. This CDR3 region has 14 residues. Here the CDR3 reads CASSLVGGGSEAFF. CDR3 DNA: TGTGCCAGCAGCTTAGTTGGAGGAGGGTCTGAAGCTTTCTTT. The full variable domain, with the rest looked up from reference TRBV7-6 and TRBJ1-1, is GAGVSQSPRYKVTKRGQDVALRCDPISGHVSLYWYRQALGQGPEFLTYFNYEAQQDKSGLPNDRFSAERPEGSISTLTIQRTEQRDSAMYRCASSLVGGGSEAFFGQGTRLTVV.

This rearrangement joins TRBV7-9 to TRBJ2-3; 10 nucleotides line up with TRBD2. Germline trimming cut 5 bases from V and 2 bases from J; bases unmatched to any gene: 16. The CDR3 loop spans 19 amino acids. Germline loops: CDR1 SEHNR, CDR2 FQNEAQ (reference sequence). CDR3 nucleotide sequence: TGTGCCAGCAGCAAAGGAAGAGGGCTAGCGGGGGCGACCACAGATACGCAGTATTTT. This sequence encodes CASSKGRGLAGATTDTQYF.

Remarks on this clonotype: Here the CDR3 omits its conserved ending phenylalanine or tryptophan, so a read error is the likely source. No DNA is shown, since the ends of the CDR3 on it are uncertain; the CDR3 is the one TCRdb lists. The chain is built from TRBV21-1 and TRBJ2-7; the table's TRBD2 call for D was not verified on the DNA. TRBV21-1 has pseudogene status. Ends included, the CDR3 has 11 residues. The CDR3 loop reads CASSLTAALDR.

The chain carries TRBV7-2 and TRBJ1-2; D unclear. Germline lookup yields CDR1 SGHTA and CDR2 FQGNSA. This CDR3 comprises 15 residues. V was pared by 4 bases and J by 6 bases, with 18 bases between. CDR3 in amino acids: CASSSQTSRYHGYTF. CDR3 bases: TGTGCCAGCAGCTCCCAGACATCCCGGTATCATGGCTACACCTTC.

V usage is TRBV11-2 and J usage is TRBJ1-2; perhaps TRBD1 as D (5 bases). Germline CDR1 is SGHAT and CDR2 is FQNNGV. The CDR3 totals 13 residues. V was pared by 5 bases and J by 2 bases, with 9 bases between. CDR3 sequence: CASSKGENYGYTF. CDR3 sequence (DNA): TGTGCCAGCAGCAAAGGGGAGAACTATGGCTACACCTTC.

The chain has TRBV4-3 and TRBJ2-5; D uncertain. The CDR3 spans 15 residues. Germline lookup yields CDR1 LGHNA and CDR2 YSLEER. V was pared by 0 bases and J by 0 bases, with 8 bases between. Here the CDR3 DNA reads TGCGCCAGCAGCCAAGAGACGGTTTACCAAGAGACCCAGTACTTC. Its protein is CASSQETVYQETQYF.

In this sample, this clonotype turned up many times. This chain links TRBV20-1 with TRBJ2-5, with D possibly being TRBD2 (7 bases). Deletions cut 6 bases from V and 7 bases from J, with 12 bases between. The CDR3 loop spans 11 amino acids. The germline CDR1 and CDR2 sequences are DFQATT and SNEGSKA (reference sequence). The CDR3 DNA reads TGCAGTGCAGGAGGGGGGGTGACCCAGTACTTC. Encoded protein: CSAGGGVTQYF.

DNA of the CDR3: TGTGCCAGCAGTTTGTATCGGCAACAGCCCCAGCATTTT. This codes for CASSLYRQQPQHF. The chain joins TRBV27 to TRBJ1-5; D remains ambiguous. Trimming took 3 bases from V and 7 from J, leaving 10 bases between them. The CDR3 has 13 residues. Germline V gene lookup returns CDR1 MNHEY and CDR2 SMNVEV (reference sequence).

This clonotype was seen a handful of times. The V gene is TRBV20-1, the J gene TRBJ2-7; possibly TRBD2 for D (5 bases). The CDR3 sequence is 13 residues long. CDR1 and CDR2 (germline): DFQATT, SNEGSKA (reference sequence). Deletions cut 6 bases from V and 2 bases from J, with 14 bases between. The DNA of the CDR3 is TGCAGTGCCCCCGGGATAGGGCCCTACGAGCAGTACGTC. Amino acids: CSAPGIGPYEQYV.

This clonotype has a count of ten or more. This chain joins TRBV4-2 and TRBJ1-4; 9 nucleotides align to TRBD1. The CDR3 totals 16 residues. V shed 1 base and J 5 bases; nucleotides not matched to a gene: 5. CDR1 and CDR2 (germline): LGHNA, YNFKEQ. In nucleotides, the CDR3 is TGTGCCAGCAGCCAAGGAGACAGGGGGGGGAATGAAAAACTGTTTTTT. Encoded protein: CASSQGDRGGNEKLFF.

V and J are TRBV5-1 and TRBJ2-5, with 8 positions matching TRBD2. CDR3 length equals 15 residues. V gave up 2 bases and J gave up 0 bases; unmatched junction bases: 3. The germline gives CDR1 SGHRS, CDR2 YFSETQ. Here the CDR3 DNA reads TGCGCCAGCAGCTTTAGCGGGGTGTACCAAGAGACCCAGTACTTC. Translated, it gives CASSFSGVYQETQYF.

Only a few counts were recorded for this clonotype. The chain combines TRBV28 with TRBJ2-7, with TRBD1 as a possible D gene (5 bases). Looked up from germline, CDR1 is MDHEN and CDR2 is SYDVKM. The CDR3 consists of 12 residues. The V and J ends lost 6 bases and 4 bases respectively, with 10 bases between them. CDR3: CASSLDTYEQYV. The CDR3 DNA reads TGTGCCAGCAGCCTGGACACTTACGAGCAGTACGTC.

The V and J genes are TRBV5-1 and TRBJ1-1; D gene uncertain. With 3 bases removed from V and 5 bases from J, the gap between germline ends came to 8 bases. Germline CDR1 is SGHRS and CDR2 is YFSETQ. The CDR3 extends over 12 amino acids. The CDR3 region has the DNA TGCGCCAGCAGCTCGGAAGGGACTGAAGCTTTCTTT. Translated: CASSSEGTEAFF.

The chain combines TRBV7-2 with TRBJ2-5; 11 bases are shared with TRBD1. The CDR3 runs to 19 residues. Unmatched junction bases numbered 16, after V lost 5 bases and J lost 2 bases. Germline CDR1 SGHTA, CDR2 FQGNSA. In DNA, the CDR3 is TGTGCCAGCAGCGCAGACTCCGGACAGGGGGCATCTTGGCAAGAGACCCAGTACTTC. As protein: CASSADSGQGASWQETQYF.

This clonotype has more than one count but fewer than ten. The J gene is TRBJ1-2, the V gene TRBV20-1; 12 nucleotides agree with TRBD1. The CDR3 runs 15 residues. Germline-derived CDR1 and CDR2 are DFQATT and SNEGSKA (reference sequence). Losses at the gene ends were 0 bases for V and 4 bases for J; bases not matched to a gene: 3. As DNA, the CDR3 is TGCAGTGCTAGAGAACCGGGACAGGGGGCCTATGGCTACACCTTC. This encodes CSAREPGQGAYGYTF.

The CDR3 region is CASSPGSSYNEQFF. CDR3 sequence (DNA): TGTGCCAGCAGCCCGGGGAGTTCCTACAATGAGCAGTTCTTC. The V and J genes are TRBV7-2 and TRBJ2-1; D is possibly TRBD2 (5 bases). CDR3 length: 14 residues. Germline V gene lookup returns CDR1 SGHTA and CDR2 FQGNSA. Trimming stripped 5 bases from V and 1 base from J, with 9 bases between. The full variable domain, in which reference TRBV7-2 and TRBJ2-1 provide the parts outside the CDR3, is GAGVSQSPSNKVTEKGKDVELRCDPISGHTALYWYRQSLGQGLEFLIYFQGNSAPDKSGLPSDRFSAERTGGSVSTLTIQRTQQEDSAVYLCASSPGSSYNEQFFGPGTRLTVL.

The CDR3 sequence is CASSHPRQGPPTNEKLFF. The DNA of the CDR3 is TGCGCCAGCAGCCATCCTAGGCAGGGACCTCCAACTAATGAAAAACTGTTTTTT. The gene calls are TRBV4-1 and TRBJ1-4, with D perhaps matching TRBD1 (5 bases). Germline V gives CDR1 MGHRA, CDR2 YSYEKL. Trimming shortened V by 3 bases and J by 0 bases, and 17 bases separated the two germline ends. CDR3 length equals 18 residues.

The chain has TRBV19 and TRBJ1-4; D ambiguous. With 7 bases removed from V and 12 bases from J, the gap between germline ends came to 33 bases. The CDR3 spans 18 residues. Germline V gene data show CDR1 as LNHDA and CDR2 as SQIVND (reference sequence). The CDR3 sequence is CASKKVGLPDLRTSELFF. The CDR3 DNA reads TGTGCCAGTAAAAAAGTGGGGTTACCAGACCTACGAACATCGGAACTGTTTTTT.

Written as DNA, the CDR3 is TGTGCCATCAGTGAACCGGGACGGAGGGGCACTGAAGCTTTCTTT. Translating it yields CAISEPGRRGTEAFF. This rearrangement joins TRBV10-3 to TRBJ1-1, with a tentative D call TRBD1 (5 bases). Germline CDR1 reads ENHRY; CDR2 reads SYGVKD. Trimming removed 3 bases at V and 4 bases at J, with 15 bases between. The CDR3 runs to 15 residues.

The J gene is TRBJ1-2, the V gene TRBV4-1; D remains ambiguous. The CDR3 runs to 15 residues. Germline CDR1 is MGHRA and CDR2 is YSYEKL. Between the trimmed V and J ends, which lost 1 base and 0 bases, there was a span of 9 bases. CDR3 in DNA: TGCGCCAGCAGCCAAGTCGGCCGGTCTAACTATGGCTACACCTTC. Its translation is CASSQVGRSNYGYTF.

For the CDR3, the DNA is TGCAGTGCCACACACCTCGGGACAGGGCTTCGTCAGCCCCAGCATTTT. It is translated as CSATHLGTGLRQPQHF. The rearrangement uses TRBV20-1 and TRBJ1-5, with 9 nucleotides matching TRBD1. V dropped 6 bases and J dropped 6; count of bases not matched to a gene: 15. Germline loops: CDR1 DFQATT, CDR2 SNEGSKA (reference sequence). The CDR3 sequence is 16 residues long.

The CDR3 region has the DNA TGTGCCAGCAGTTTAAATCTAGCGGGGCAAGAGACCCAGTACTTC. This translates into CASSLNLAGQETQYF. The chain carries TRBV12-3 or TRBV12-4 and TRBJ2-5, with 9 bases that match TRBD2. The J segment lost 2 bases and the V segment lost 2 bases, leaving 3 bases of the junction unmatched. The CDR3 runs to 15 residues.

This clonotype was observed a few times. The chain is built from TRBV6-2 or TRBV6-3 and TRBJ2-1; 9 bases are shared with TRBD2. With V trimmed by 9 bases and J by 9 bases, 12 bases remained unmatched. Germline V gene sequence: CDR1 MNHEY, CDR2 SVGEGT. This CDR3 has 14 residues. The CDR3 nucleotides read TGTGCCAGTACCAGGACTAGCGCGGGAAGTGAGCAGTTCTTC. As protein: CASTRTSAGSEQFF.

V is TRBV20-1 and J is TRBJ2-1; 9 bases are a match to TRBD2. The ends lost 4 bases at V and 9 bases at J; junction bases unmatched: 13. The CDR3 covers 15 residues. CDR1 is DFQATT and CDR2 is SNEGSKA in the germline V gene (reference sequence). The CDR3 DNA reads TGCAGTGCTAATCCTCGCGGGGGGGCAAGGGGTGAGCAGTTCTTC. Amino acid sequence: CSANPRGGARGEQFF.